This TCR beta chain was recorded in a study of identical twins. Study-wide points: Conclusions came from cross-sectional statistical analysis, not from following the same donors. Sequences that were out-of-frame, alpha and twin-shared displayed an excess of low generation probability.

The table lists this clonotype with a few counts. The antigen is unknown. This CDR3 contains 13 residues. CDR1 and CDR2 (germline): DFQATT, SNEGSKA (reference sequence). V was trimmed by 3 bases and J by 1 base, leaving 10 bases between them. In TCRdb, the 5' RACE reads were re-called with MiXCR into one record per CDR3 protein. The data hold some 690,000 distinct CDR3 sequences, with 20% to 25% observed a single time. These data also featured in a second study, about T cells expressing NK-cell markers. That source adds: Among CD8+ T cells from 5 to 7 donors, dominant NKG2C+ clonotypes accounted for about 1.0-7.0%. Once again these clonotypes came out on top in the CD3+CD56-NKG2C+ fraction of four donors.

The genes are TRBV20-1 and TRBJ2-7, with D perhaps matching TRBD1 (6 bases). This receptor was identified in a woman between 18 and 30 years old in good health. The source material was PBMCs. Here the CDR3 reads CSASRQASYEQYF. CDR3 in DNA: TGCAGTGCTAGTAGACAGGCTTCCTACGAGCAGTACTTC.